A single sample is the source of the 11 T cell receptor beta chains below, sequenced in a study of cytomegalovirus exposure and HLA in healthy donors. Researchers ran the PCR with 60 Vbeta and 13 Jbeta primers. The assay was immunoSEQ multiplex PCR, and TCRdb's table has in-frame clones only and misses some. The table has about 160,000 clones, roughly 76% seen once; the top ten hold less than 15%. The sequencing input was PBMCs. Receptors were obtained from a woman aged 45-60 years in good health and CMV-seronegative.

The V and J genes are TRBV5-1 and TRBJ2-7, with D maybe TRBD2 (6 bases). CDR1 SGHRS and CDR2 YFSETQ come from the germline V gene. The V end was cut by 4 bases, the J end by 5 bases, with 10 bases between. This CDR3 region has 12 residues. The CDR3 DNA follows: TGCGCCAGCAGCCCCCGCGGGGACGAGCAGTACTTC. It specifies CASSPRGDEQYF.

The chain combines TRBV30 with TRBJ2-3; D possibly corresponds to TRBD2 (6 bases). The CDR3 is 15 residues long. CDR1 and CDR2 from the germline V gene are GTSNPN and SVGIG (reference sequence). Trimming shortened V by 3 bases and J by 2 bases, and 15 bases separated the two germline ends. The CDR3, as DNA: TGTGCCTGGAGCCGAACTAGCATCTACACAGATACGCAGTATTTT. This sequence encodes CAWSRTSIYTDTQYF.

The J gene is TRBJ1-4, the V gene TRBV5-1; possibly TRBD1 for D (6 bases). The germline CDR1 and CDR2 sequences are SGHRS and YFSETQ. CDR3 size: 15 residues. V lost 3 bases and J 5 bases, leaving 14 bases between the germline ends. The CDR3 coding sequence is TGCGCCAGCAGCTCCACCGGGACACGGAATGAAAAACTGTTTTTT. Translated: CASSSTGTRNEKLFF.

V usage is TRBV9 and J usage is TRBJ2-6; TRBD1 matches at 7 bases. CDR3 length: 16 amino acids. Losses at the gene ends were 3 bases for V and 0 bases for J; bases not matched to a gene: 3. Germline CDR1 is SGDLS and CDR2 is YYNGEE. This chain's CDR3 is CASSADRRSGANVLTF. CDR3 nucleotides: TGTGCCAGCAGCGCGGACAGGCGCTCTGGGGCCAACGTCCTGACTTTC.

V is TRBV9 and J is TRBJ2-3; TRBD2 agrees at 9 bases. The CDR3 spans 14 residues. With V trimmed by 4 bases and J by 6 bases, 6 bases remained unmatched. Germline V gene lookup returns CDR1 SGDLS and CDR2 YYNGEE. DNA for the CDR3: TGTGCCAGCAGCATTAGCGGGGGCTCTGATACGCAGTATTTT. It specifies CASSISGGSDTQYF.

Turning to this clone: The CDR3 does not end in the conserved phenylalanine or tryptophan, so this is likely a read error. The limits of the CDR3 on the DNA are not certain, so only TCRdb's listed CDR3 is given. This chain joins TRBV21-1 and TRBJ1-1; TRBD1, as called in the table, went unchecked against the DNA. TRBV21-1 is a listed pseudogene. A total of 16 residues make up the CDR3, ends included. The CDR3 here is CASSLGQGAWNTEAFL.

This clone appeared a few times. This chain links TRBV19 with TRBJ1-1, with D maybe TRBD1 (6 bases). V was trimmed by 6 bases and J by 0 bases, leaving 8 bases between them. CDR3 length: 13 residues. The germline CDR1 and CDR2 sequences are LNHDA and SQIVND (reference sequence). CDR3 in amino acids: CASSTGLNTEAFF. CDR3 nucleotide sequence: TGTGCCAGTAGCACAGGGCTGAACACTGAAGCTTTCTTT.

In the case of this clone: The junction differs from germline at one of its ends, possibly a read error. This chain uses TRBV7-9 with TRBJ2-2; 8 bases are a match to TRBD1. Per germline, CDR1 SEHNR and CDR2 FQNEAQ (reference sequence). The CDR3 loop spans 15 amino acids. CDR3: CSSSLEDRETGELFF. DNA of the CDR3: TGTTCCAGCAGCTTAGAGGACAGGGAGACCGGGGAGCTGTTTTTT.

The chain couples TRBV7-9 to TRBJ1-2, with D uncertain. The CDR3 covers 13 residues. Germline V lookup: CDR1 SEHNR, CDR2 FQNEAQ (reference sequence). Trimming left V 5 bases short and J 2 bases short, with 9 bases between. The CDR3 DNA reads as TGTGCCAGCAGCACTAAAGAGAACTATGGCTACACCTTC. This sequence encodes CASSTKENYGYTF.

This chain uses TRBV28 with TRBJ1-5; the D is unclear. Trimming cost V 6 bases and J 1 base, with 10 bases left between them. The CDR3 length is 14 residues. Per germline, CDR1 MDHEN and CDR2 SYDVKM. This CDR3 is CASRARESNQPQHF. The CDR3 region has the DNA TGTGCCAGCAGGGCGCGGGAAAGCAATCAGCCCCAGCATTTT. The whole variable domain, filled in from reference TRBV28 and TRBJ1-5, reads DVKVTQSSRYLVKRTGEKVFLECVQDMDHENMFWYRQDPGLGLRLIYFSYDVKMKEKGDIPEGYSVSREKKERFSLILESASTNQTSMYLCASRARESNQPQHFGDGTRLSIL.

The chain couples TRBV6-5 to TRBJ2-7, with a possible D match to TRBD2 (6 bases). This CDR3 has 13 amino acids. Germline values: CDR1 MNHEY, CDR2 SVGAGI. V was shortened by 2 bases and J by 4 bases, with 9 bases between the two germline ends. This CDR3 is CASSYGGMYEQYF. CDR3 DNA: TGTGCCAGCAGTTACGGGGGGATGTACGAGCAGTACTTC.